A selection of T cell receptor beta chains follows, all from one sample in a study of T-cell reconstitution after alpha-beta-depleted transplantation in children. TCRdb called the PCR reads again in MiXCR, with one record for every CDR3 protein. The table shows 600,000 to 700,000 distinct CDR3 sequences, with about 12% occurring only once. Sequences were derived from PBMCs, sampled before TCRalphabeta/CD19-depleted stem cell transplant. These receptors were taken from a girl aged 2 to 9 with congenital amegakaryocytic thrombocytopenia, due to receive a stem cell transplant. CDR3s include the opening cysteine and the closing phenylalanine or tryptophan. The order of the fields is D gene, clone size, V gene, J gene, CDR3 DNA, CDR3 protein. The D gene is left open where the match is weak. Clone size is not always given. Where it is, it says once, few, many or a class for expanded clones.

>NA|many|TRBV5-1|TRBJ2-5
TGCGCCAGCAGCTCAACAGGGACCGAGACCCAGTACTTC
CASSSTGTETQYF
>TRBD2|NA|TRBV11-1|TRBJ2-1
TGTGCCAGCAGCGGCACAGGGTTAATTAGCGGGAGGGACTTGCTTAGTAATGAGCAGTTCTTC
CASSGTGLISGRDLLSNEQFF
>NA|many|TRBV10-3|TRBJ2-1
TGTGCCACCAAGGGTTTCTCCTACAATGAGCAGTTCTTC
CATKGFSYNEQFF
>NA|NA|TRBV5-2|TRBJ2-7
TGTGCCATGGGCCCCGGACAACTTTTCTACGAGCAGTACTTC
CAMGPGQLFYEQYF
>NA|NA|TRBV5-1|TRBJ2-7
TGCGCCAGCAGCTTGGGGGTGCTTGCAAGTGCTAGCGAGCAGTACTTC
CASSLGVLASASEQYF
>NA|many|TRBV20-1|TRBJ2-7
TGCAGTGCTAGAGGACCGGCGAGGTCCTACGAGCAGTACTTC
CSARGPARSYEQYF
>NA|many|TRBV7-9|TRBJ2-3
TGTGCCAGCAGCGAAGCCGCTTCCACAGATACGCAGTATTTT
CASSEAASTDTQYF
>NA|NA|TRBV20-1|TRBJ2-3
TGCAGTGCGGACAGCAGCGCCCGCACCCGCGATACGCAGTATTTT
CSADSSARTRDTQYF
>TRBD1|NA|TRBV5-8|TRBJ2-7
TGTGCCAGCAGCTTGGCAACCGGGACAGGGTCCTACGAGCAGTACTTC
CASSLATGTGSYEQYF
>TRBD2|NA|TRBV6-1|TRBJ2-1
TGTGCCAGCAGTCTGGCGTTTGGGGGATGGGGGGGGAATGAGCAGTTCTTC
CASSLAFGGWGGNEQFF
>TRBD1|NA|TRBV5-1|TRBJ2-5
TGCGCCAGCAGCAACGCGGATTGGACAGGCCCGGATGGCCAAGAGACCCAGTACTTC
CASSNADWTGPDGQETQYF
>NA|many|TRBV6-1|TRBJ2-7
TGTGCCAGCAGTGAAATTGGGTTCCAGGGGCCTTCTAACGAGCAGTACTTC
CASSEIGFQGPSNEQYF
>TRBD2|NA|TRBV20-1|TRBJ2-7
TGCAGTGCTCGACTAGCGGGAGGACTCCCCTCCTCCTACGAGCAGTACTTC
CSARLAGGLPSSYEQYF
>NA|NA|TRBV19|TRBJ1-1
TGTGCCAGTAGTATTTCTGAGACAGGATCGCAACGAGCTTTCTTT
CASSISETGSQRAFF
>TRBD1|few|TRBV29-1|TRBJ2-1
TGCAGCGTTGAAACAGGGGGCCGTGAGCAGTTCTTC
CSVETGGREQFF
>NA|few|TRBV7-2|TRBJ2-5
TGTGCCAGCAGCTTCAATGGAGAGACCCAGTACTTC
CASSFNGETQYF
>TRBD2|few|TRBV20-1|TRBJ2-7
TGCAGTGCTAGTGGGACTAGCGGGAGTCCCTACGAGCAGTACTTC
CSASGTSGSPYEQYF
>TRBD2|many|TRBV29-1|TRBJ2-3
TGCAGCGTTGAAGATCCCGGGCTAGCGGGAGTACTAGATACGCAGTATTTT
CSVEDPGLAGVLDTQYF
>TRBD2|few|TRBV20-1|TRBJ2-3
TGCAGTGCTAGCCCGGCTAGCGGGAGACAAGATACGCAGTATTTT
CSASPASGRQDTQYF
>TRBD2|few|TRBV18|TRBJ2-5
TGTGCCAGCTCACCAGAGCGGGAGTCCTCCCTGATAGGGACCCAGTACTTC
CASSPERESSLIGTQYF
>NA|NA|TRBV6-4|TRBJ2-3
TGTGCCAGCAGTGAAAATCCCAATCTTGGTACGCAGTATTTT
CASSENPNLGTQYF
>NA|NA|TRBV7-2|TRBJ1-2
TGTGCCAGCAGCTTACAGGTCTATGGCTACACCTTC
CASSLQVYGYTF
>TRBD1|once|TRBV20-1|TRBJ2-7
TGCAGTGCTAGAGATTTACGGGGACAGGCCTACGAGCAGTACTTC
CSARDLRGQAYEQYF
>NA|few|TRBV5-1|TRBJ2-7
TGCGCCAGCAGCTTGCTTCTAGAGGGGTCCAAATACGAGCAGTACTTC
CASSLLLEGSKYEQYF
>NA|NA|TRBV7-8|TRBJ2-1
TGTGCCAGCCTTGTTGGGAGGAACTACAATGAGCAGTTCTTC
CASLVGRNYNEQFF
>NA|many|TRBV28|TRBJ2-5
TGTGCCAGCAGTTTATTTTGGCGGGGTGAAGAGACCCAGTACTTC
CASSLFWRGEETQYF
>NA|NA|TRBV7-6|TRBJ2-1
TGTGCCAGCAGCTTAGCGCCAAACAAAGAGCAGTTCTTC
CASSLAPNKEQFF
>TRBD2|many|TRBV4-2|TRBJ2-6
TGTGCCAGCAGCCAACTAGCGGGCTCTGGGGCCAACGTCCTGACTTTC
CASSQLAGSGANVLTF
>NA|few|TRBV5-1|TRBJ1-2
TGCGCCAGCAGCTTAGGGAATTTCGACTATGGCTACACCTTC
CASSLGNFDYGYTF
>NA|few|TRBV12-3/TRBV12-4|TRBJ2-7
TGTGCCAGCAGTTTTGCGGGCCTCGAGCAGTACTTC
CASSFAGLEQYF
>TRBD1|NA|TRBV12-3/TRBV12-4|TRBJ2-7
TGTGCCAGCACCTCGACAGGGTTAGCCTACGAGCAGTACTTC
CASTSTGLAYEQYF
>NA|NA|TRBV14|TRBJ2-3
TGTGCCAGCAGCCAAGAGGGTAGAGATACGCAGTATTTT
CASSQEGRDTQYF
>NA|many|TRBV24-1|TRBJ2-6
TGTGCCACCAGCGGAAACGTCTTCTCTGGGGCCAACGTCCTGACTTTC
CATSGNVFSGANVLTF
>TRBD2|NA|TRBV30|TRBJ2-1
TGTGCCTGGAGTGTAGAGACTAGCGGGAGTTACAATGAGCAGTTCTTC
CAWSVETSGSYNEQFF
>NA|NA|TRBV6-1|TRBJ2-2
TGTGCCAGCAGTAGCGGAGGGGGGAACACCGGGGAGCTGTTTTTT
CASSSGGGNTGELFF
>TRBD1|many|TRBV20-1|TRBJ2-1
TGCAGTGCTAGAGATTTGACAGGGTCCAATGAGCAGTTCTTC
CSARDLTGSNEQFF
>TRBD2|NA|TRBV5-1|TRBJ2-3
TGCGCCAGCAGCTTGGGGGCTAGGCGGGAGCCCTTAGATACGCAGTATTTT
CASSLGARREPLDTQYF
>NA|many|TRBV28|TRBJ2-3
TGTGCCAGCAGTTTACCGGCAGGTGGCACAGATACGCAGTATTTT
CASSLPAGGTDTQYF
>NA|NA|TRBV3-1|TRBJ2-3
TGTGCCAGCAGCCAAGGGTCAGGGGGCACAGATACGCAGTATTTT
CASSQGSGGTDTQYF
>TRBD1|NA|TRBV30|TRBJ1-1
TGTGCCTGGAGTGCCAGGGGGCGCAACACTGAAGCTTTCTTT
CAWSARGRNTEAFF
>NA|many|TRBV4-1|TRBJ1-4
TGCGCCAGCAGCCAAGTCAATGAAAAACTGTTTTTT
CASSQVNEKLFF
>NA|NA|TRBV5-1|TRBJ1-2
TGCGCCAGCAGCTTGGCCCCAGGGAACCCCTATGGCTACACCTTC
CASSLAPGNPYGYTF
>NA|NA|TRBV20-1|TRBJ2-7
TGCAGTGCTCATCGCCAGGGCTTTGAACACGAGCAGTACTTC
CSAHRQGFEHEQYF
>NA|few|TRBV29-1|TRBJ2-4
TGCAGCGCTACCTTACTTGGAAGCGTCCTAAACATTCAGTACTTC
CSATLLGSVLNIQYF
>NA|few|TRBV15|TRBJ2-7
TGTGCCACCAGCAGAGAATTCGACAGGAACTACGAGCAGTACTTC
CATSREFDRNYEQYF
>TRBD2|many|TRBV12-3/TRBV12-4|TRBJ2-1
TGTGCCAGCAGTTTTACTAGCGGGAAATTTGAGCAGTTCTTC
CASSFTSGKFEQFF
>TRBD2|many|TRBV20-1|TRBJ2-7
TGCAGTGCTCCTTCAGCGGGAGGGTACTACGAGCAGTACTTC
CSAPSAGGYYEQYF
>TRBD2|NA|TRBV12-3/TRBV12-4|TRBJ2-2
TGTGCCAGCAGCTCCGGGACTAGCGGGAGGGCCTTTGACACCGGGGAGCTGTTTTTT
CASSSGTSGRAFDTGELFF
>NA|NA|TRBV10-3|TRBJ2-5
TGTGCCATCAGCCCCCAGGAGAGAGAGACCCAGTACTTC
CAISPQERETQYF
>NA|many|TRBV5-1|TRBJ2-3
TGCGCCAGCAGCTTGCCTAAAAGCACAGATACGCAGTATTTT
CASSLPKSTDTQYF
>TRBD2|NA|TRBV20-1|TRBJ2-1
TGCTGTGCTAATTGGTGGAGGCTAGTGGGGGGGGATGAGCAGTTCTTC
CCANWWRLVGGDEQFF
>TRBD1|NA|TRBV5-6|TRBJ2-3
TGTGCCAGCAGCTTGGAAAGGACAGGGGGCGGAGCAGATACGCAGTATTTT
CASSLERTGGGADTQYF
>NA|many|TRBV5-1|TRBJ2-5
TGCGCCAGCAGCTTGTATGAGGAGACCCAGTACTTC
CASSLYEETQYF
>NA|NA|TRBV27|TRBJ2-5
TGTGCCAGCAGTTTAAGATCCGCGACAGTTTCGCTAGAGACCCAGTACTTC
CASSLRSATVSLETQYF
>NA|many|TRBV18|TRBJ2-2
TGTGCCAGCTCACCCTCACAGACCGGGGAGCTGTTTTTT
CASSPSQTGELFF
>TRBD2|many|TRBV27|TRBJ2-1
TGTGCCAGCACTACCATTAGCCCGGGAGGTGGCAATGAGCAGTTCTTC
CASTTISPGGGNEQFF
>NA|NA|TRBV2|TRBJ2-7
TGTGCCAGCCAATCACGGGCCCTTCCGGCTTGGTACGAGCAGTACTTC
CASQSRALPAWYEQYF
>NA|few|TRBV9|TRBJ2-7
TGTGCCAGCAGCGTAGAATGTCCGGAAGGGATTTACGACGAGCAGTACTTC
CASSVECPEGIYDEQYF